What follows is one T cell receptor (beta chain) and its context. Antigen specificity is unknown. The data are from a study of CD8 T cells in ankylosing spondylitis. Findings and limits, study-wide: Within ankylosing spondylitis blood, a TCR beta motif made up of seven or eight highly homologous variants appeared to be characteristic. Significantly higher representation of disease-linked clones was reported for matched ankylosing spondylitis synovial fluid.

With 4 bases removed from V and 1 base from J, the gap between germline ends came to 10 bases. The CDR3 sequence is 13 residues long. Per the germline V gene, CDR1 is DFQATT and CDR2 is SNEGSKA (reference sequence). TCRdb re-called the 5' RACE reads through MiXCR, storing one row per CDR3 protein. The repertoire holds about 450,000 distinct CDR3 sequences, roughly a quarter seen once, with 0.89% in the top ten. The sequencing input was blood, either unsorted or a sorted T cell fraction (not recorded which). The sequence came from a male donor with ankylosing spondylitis. The gene calls are TRBV20-1 and TRBJ2-5, with a tentative D call TRBD1 (6 bases). The DNA for the CDR3 is TGCAGTGCTATAGGGACATTCCAAGAGACCCAGTACTTC. This codes for CSAIGTFQETQYF.